This T cell receptor beta chain is drawn from a study of T cells after posttransplantation cyclophosphamide (dated by TCRdb to between 2015 and 2016). At the level of the whole study: T cell repertoire reconstitution was tracked by TRB sequencing after myeloablative bone marrow transplantation in which posttransplantation cyclophosphamide was used as GVHD prophylaxis. Antigen receptor sequencing was done on samples from roughly 35 PTCy-treated patients and from approximately 17 related bone marrow donors of those patients. Blood from all 30 or so PTCy patients who had 1-year posttransplant specimens underwent TRB sequencing. TRB sequencing was also done on up to about 3 additional blood samples from 2 to 5.2 years after transplant in 3 patients, and on pretransplant blood from several patients. Because TRA and TRB clonality were tightly correlated in fewer than 10 samples, subsequent TCR analyses were focused on TRB only. Public TRB sequences were compared against a database of over 3,600 sequences linked to responses to pathogens, tumor antigens, self-antigens and alloantigens. Overall results and qualifications from the work: Across 45 patients, recipient CMV seropositivity and CMV reactivation were highly associated with TRB clonality; PTCy diversity was similar to CNI/methotrexate controls. Donor-recipient similarity was low at 1-2 months but increased during the first year, and donor CD8+ memory clones often dominated later blood repertoires. The TRB repertoires of T cells infiltrating skin or GI tract showed only limited overlap with the TRB repertoires of T cells in blood.

The label giving this sample's treatment or condition can be read as: high-dose cyclophosphamide on days +3 and +4 as single-agent GVHD prophylaxis. Busulfan and fludarabine conditioning, a related or unrelated marrow graft, and cyclophosphamide on days +3 and +4 were given to PTCy patients. The PTCy-treated patients were enrolled in a prospective multi-institutional clinical trial. Peripheral blood and bone marrow mononuclear cells were isolated by Ficoll-Hypaque density centrifugation and cryopreserved. Genomic DNA was the input for TRB sequencing, which was run either with the immunoSEQ assay at survey resolution or with the hsTCRB kit. Under the source paper's analysis protocol: Initial read processing used immunoSEQ software, and repertoire analyses used the LymphoSeq R package. Clonality was calculated as 1 minus normalized Shannon entropy, and the Gini coefficient was also calculated for each TRB dataset. Phenotypes of unsorted samples were inferred by mapping TRB sequences from sorted subsets of the recipient or donor onto unsorted samples of the same recipient. The table was pulled from immuneACCESS by TCRdb, which kept in-frame rearrangements only. Such tables lose some clones; where checked, under half of the loss comes from unresolved V genes, and the rest has no known cause. D and trimming were read from the DNA, whereas the V and J calls and clone size are those reported in that table. The sample data list 9,000 to 15,000 clones, and roughly 1.9% of these were observed just once. About a sixth of the sample comes from the top ten.

Via the germline V gene (reference sequence), CDR1 is LNHDA and CDR2 SQIVND. V ends up 5 bases short and J 3 bases short, with an unmatched junction base count of 6. Measured from the cysteine to the phenylalanine, the CDR3 is 17 residues long. The entry retains the CDR3 DNA only, 51 bases that are in frame from base 1. Details on this clone: Its binding antigen is unknown. Per-base quality was not reported, and no clone a single base away is much larger than it.

This chain joins TRBV19 to TRBJ2-6; 11 middle bases align to TRBD1. Source: PBMCs, taken after allogeneic stem cell transplant with posttransplant cyclophosphamide. This TCR was sampled from a male patient in his thirties who received an allogeneic stem cell transplant from a related donor, was CMV-positive, and had no GVHD. Once a transplant has taken place, some T cells may be donor derived. The DNA reads as follows: TGTGCCAGTAGTCCCGGACAGGGGGCGCGTGGGGCCAACGTCCTGACTTTC. Translated, this gives CASSPGQGARGANVLTF.